The rows below give T cell receptor beta chains drawn from one sample of a study of blood T cells in healthy people across ages. Each CDR3 protein gets one entry after TCRdb re-called the 5' RACE reads with MiXCR. The data contain 1.5 million or so distinct CDR3 sequences, less than 45% of them singletons. Material: blood. Every receptor here comes from a woman aged 18-30 years in good health. Each CDR3 is given with its conserved first and last residue. The D gene is left open where the match is weak. A clone size is listed for some rows: how often the clone was seen (once, few, many), or a class if it is expanded.

cdr3_aa cdr3_nt d_call v_call clone_size j_call
CASRENRGNTEAFF TGTGCCAGCAGGGAAAACAGGGGGAACACTGAAGCTTTCTTT TRBD1 TRBV6-5 - TRBJ1-1
CASSLGELVVEQFF TGTGCCAGCAGCTTAGGCGAGCTGGTCGTTGAGCAGTTCTTC - TRBV7-6 - TRBJ2-1
CSAGAGMTAYGYTF TGCAGTGCTGGCGCCGGAATGACAGCCTATGGCTACACCTTC - TRBV20-1 - TRBJ1-2
CASSSDRGPAYNEQYF TGTGCCAGCAGTTCTGACAGGGGGCCGGCCTACAATGAGCAGTACTTC TRBD1 TRBV5-5 - TRBJ2-7
CASAGFEQYF TGTGCCAGCGCGGGATTCGAGCAGTACTTC - TRBV2 few TRBJ2-7
CSARDPLVVYNEQFF TGCAGTGCTAGAGATCCACTAGTGGTCTACAATGAGCAGTTCTTC - TRBV20-1 few TRBJ2-1
CASSSGVQETQYF TGTGCCAGCAGTTCGGGGGTCCAAGAGACCCAGTACTTC - TRBV12-3/TRBV12-4 many TRBJ2-5
CSVGDRFYTEAFF TGCAGCGTGGGGGACAGGTTCTACACTGAAGCTTTCTTT TRBD1 TRBV29-1 - TRBJ1-1
CASSYAVGFVDEQYF TGTGCCAGCAGTTACGCAGTGGGTTTTGTTGACGAGCAGTACTTC - TRBV6-2/TRBV6-3 - TRBJ2-7
CASSFRVVGELFF TGTGCCAGCAGCTTTCGTGTGGTCGGGGAGCTGTTTTTT - TRBV7-2 - TRBJ2-2
CASSQEGLAGAEQFF TGTGCCAGCAGCCAAGAGGGACTAGCGGGAGCTGAGCAGTTCTTC TRBD2 TRBV4-2 - TRBJ2-1
CASSSQFHGAEGYTF TGTGCCAGCAGCTCCCAGTTCCACGGAGCGGAGGGCTACACCTTC - TRBV7-2 - TRBJ1-2
CASSEKLGVYGYTF TGTGCCAGCAGTGAAAAGCTGGGGGTCTATGGCTACACCTTC - TRBV6-1 many TRBJ1-2
CSAMLPGRTGGYTF TGCAGTGCTATGCTTCCGGGACGCACGGGTGGCTACACCTTC - TRBV20-1 once TRBJ1-2
CAWSADGTQYF TGTGCCTGGAGTGCGGACGGTACGCAGTATTTT - TRBV30 - TRBJ2-3
CAIRGVGNYGYTF TGTGCCATCCGTGGGGTGGGAAACTATGGCTACACCTTC - TRBV6-5 few TRBJ1-2
CAVSWEYAQPQHF TGTGCCGTCTCGTGGGAGTATGCTCAGCCCCAGCATTTT - TRBV6-2/TRBV6-3 - TRBJ1-5
CSVVGTNEQYF TGCAGCGTTGTTGGCACCAACGAGCAGTACTTC - TRBV29-1 many TRBJ2-7
CAIHGGHYEQYF TGTGCCATACACGGGGGACACTACGAGCAGTACTTC - TRBV6-2/TRBV6-3 - TRBJ2-7
CATSPGGLRANYGYTF TGTGCCACCAGTCCAGGGGGCCTGCGCGCTAACTATGGCTACACCTTC TRBD1 TRBV24-1 - TRBJ1-2
CAIIRAWNTEAFF TGTGCCATCATAAGGGCCTGGAACACTGAAGCTTTCTTT - TRBV10-3 - TRBJ1-1
CASSFLGISTDTQYF TGTGCCAGCAGTTTTCTAGGAATTAGCACAGATACGCAGTATTTT - TRBV6-6 few TRBJ2-3
CASSAGLAVTYEQYF TGTGCCAGCAGTGCGGGACTAGCGGTTACCTACGAGCAGTACTTC TRBD2 TRBV28 few TRBJ2-7
CASSYYAGYEAFF TGTGCCAGCAGTTACTACGCGGGGTATGAAGCTTTCTTT - TRBV6-5 few TRBJ1-1